This TCR beta chain was observed in a study of cytomegalovirus exposure and HLA in healthy donors. The CDR3 length is 16 residues. V lost 3 bases and J 0 bases, leaving 12 bases between the germline ends. The germline gives CDR1 SGDLS, CDR2 YYNGEE. 60 Vbeta and 13 Jbeta primers were used in PCR. Data came from immunoSEQ multiplex PCR; TCRdb stores just in-frame clones and leaves some out. The profile shows 200,000 to 250,000 clones, around 80% of them singletons. The source material was PBMCs. The chain employs TRBV9 and TRBJ2-2; TRBD2 is a possible D gene (6 bases). The receptor's source is a woman in her thirties or forties in good health and CMV-seronegative. Written as DNA, the CDR3 is TGTGCCAGCAGCGCGGGGGACCGCCCGAACACCGGGGAGCTGTTTTTT. It encodes CASSAGDRPNTGELFF.